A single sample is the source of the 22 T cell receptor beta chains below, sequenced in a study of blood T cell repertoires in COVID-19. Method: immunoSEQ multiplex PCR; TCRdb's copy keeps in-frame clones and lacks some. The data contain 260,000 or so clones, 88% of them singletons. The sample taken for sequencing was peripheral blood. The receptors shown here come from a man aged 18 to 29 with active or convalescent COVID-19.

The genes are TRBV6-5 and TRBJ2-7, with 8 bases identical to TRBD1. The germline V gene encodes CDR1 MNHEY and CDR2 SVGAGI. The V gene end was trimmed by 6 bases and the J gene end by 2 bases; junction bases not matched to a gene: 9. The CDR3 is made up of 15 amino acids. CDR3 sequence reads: CASRTPGTGTYEQYF. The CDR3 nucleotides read TGTGCCAGCAGGACCCCCGGGACAGGCACCTACGAGCAGTACTTC.

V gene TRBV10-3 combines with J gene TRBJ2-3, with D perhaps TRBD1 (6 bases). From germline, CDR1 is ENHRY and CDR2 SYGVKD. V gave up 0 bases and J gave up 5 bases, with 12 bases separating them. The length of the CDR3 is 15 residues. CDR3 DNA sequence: TGTGCCATCAGTGAGTCGGTACTACAGGGAGATACGCAGTATTTT. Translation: CAISESVLQGDTQYF.

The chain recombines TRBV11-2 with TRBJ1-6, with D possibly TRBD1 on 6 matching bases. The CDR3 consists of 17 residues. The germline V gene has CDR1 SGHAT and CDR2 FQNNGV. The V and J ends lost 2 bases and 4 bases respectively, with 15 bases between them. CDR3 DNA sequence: TGTGCCAGCAGCTTAATCCCGTGGGGGACATATAATTCACCCCTCCACTTT. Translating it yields CASSLIPWGTYNSPLHF.

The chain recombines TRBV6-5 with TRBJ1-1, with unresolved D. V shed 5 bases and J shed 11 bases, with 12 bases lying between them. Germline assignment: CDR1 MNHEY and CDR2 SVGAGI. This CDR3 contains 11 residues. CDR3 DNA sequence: TGTGCCAGCAGTCCCGGGGAGCGGGCTTTCTTT. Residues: CASSPGERAFF.

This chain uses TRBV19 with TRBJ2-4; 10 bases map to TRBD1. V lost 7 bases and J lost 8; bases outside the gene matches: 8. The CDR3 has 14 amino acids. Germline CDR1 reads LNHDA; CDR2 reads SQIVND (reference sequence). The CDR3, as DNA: TGTGCCAGTATCGCCGGGACAGGGGCGGACATTCAGTACTTC. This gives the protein CASIAGTGADIQYF.

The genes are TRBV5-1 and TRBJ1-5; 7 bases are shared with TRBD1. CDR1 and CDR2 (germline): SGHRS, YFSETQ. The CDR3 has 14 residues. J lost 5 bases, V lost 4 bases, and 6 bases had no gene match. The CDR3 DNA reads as TGCGCCAGCAGCACGAGAACAGGGGATCAGCCCCAGCATTTT. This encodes CASSTRTGDQPQHF.

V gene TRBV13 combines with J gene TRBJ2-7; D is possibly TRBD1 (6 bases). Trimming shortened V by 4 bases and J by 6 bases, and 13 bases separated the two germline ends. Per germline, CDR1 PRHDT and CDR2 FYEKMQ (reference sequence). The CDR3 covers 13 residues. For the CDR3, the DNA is TGTGCCAGCAGCTCCGGGACACTAGGCGAGCAGTACTTC. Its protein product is CASSSGTLGEQYF.

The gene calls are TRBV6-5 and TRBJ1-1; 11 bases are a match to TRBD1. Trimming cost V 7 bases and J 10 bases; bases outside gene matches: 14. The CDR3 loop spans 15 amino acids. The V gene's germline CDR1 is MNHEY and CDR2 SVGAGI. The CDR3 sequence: CASIRSTGTGGAAFF. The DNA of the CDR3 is TGTGCCAGCATACGTAGTACCGGGACAGGGGGGGCAGCTTTCTTT.

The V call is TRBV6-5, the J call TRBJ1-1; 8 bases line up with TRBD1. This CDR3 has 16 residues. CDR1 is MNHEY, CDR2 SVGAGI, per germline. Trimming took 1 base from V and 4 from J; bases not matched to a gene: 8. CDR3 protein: CASSYYTDRGGTEAFF. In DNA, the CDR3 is TGTGCCAGCAGTTACTATACCGACAGGGGTGGCACTGAAGCTTTCTTT.

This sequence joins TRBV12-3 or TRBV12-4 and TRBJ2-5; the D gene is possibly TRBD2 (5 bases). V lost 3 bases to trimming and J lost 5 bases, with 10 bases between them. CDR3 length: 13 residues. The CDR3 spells CASSFSGGETQYF. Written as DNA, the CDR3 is TGTGCCAGCAGTTTTTCTGGCGGGGAGACCCAGTACTTC.

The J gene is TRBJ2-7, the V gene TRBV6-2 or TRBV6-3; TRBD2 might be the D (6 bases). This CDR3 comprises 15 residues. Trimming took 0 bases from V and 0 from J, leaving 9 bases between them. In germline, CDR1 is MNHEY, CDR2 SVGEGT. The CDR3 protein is CASSYSGGSSYEQYF. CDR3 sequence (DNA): TGTGCCAGCAGTTACTCGGGAGGCAGCTCCTACGAGCAGTACTTC.

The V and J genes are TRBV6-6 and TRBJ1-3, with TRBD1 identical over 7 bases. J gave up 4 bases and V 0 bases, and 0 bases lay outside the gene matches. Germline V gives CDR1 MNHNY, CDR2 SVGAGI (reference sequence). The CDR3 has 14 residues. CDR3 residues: CASSYSTGGNTIYF. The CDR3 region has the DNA TGTGCCAGCAGTTACTCGACAGGGGGAAACACCATATATTTT.

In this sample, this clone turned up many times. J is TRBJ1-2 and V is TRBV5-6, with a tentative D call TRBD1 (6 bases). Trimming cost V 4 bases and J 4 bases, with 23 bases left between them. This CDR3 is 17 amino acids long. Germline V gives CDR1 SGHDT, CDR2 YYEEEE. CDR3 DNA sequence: TGTGCCAGCAGCCTACCCCGGGATGGGGGGGCCCCCTATGGCTACACCTTC. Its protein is CASSLPRDGGAPYGYTF.

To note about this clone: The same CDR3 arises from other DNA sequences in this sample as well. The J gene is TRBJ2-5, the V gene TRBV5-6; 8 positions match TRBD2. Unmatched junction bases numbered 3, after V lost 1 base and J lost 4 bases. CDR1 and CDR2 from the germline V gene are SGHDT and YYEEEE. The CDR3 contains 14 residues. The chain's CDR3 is CASSLRGGRETQYF. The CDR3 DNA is TGTGCCAGCAGCTTGCGGGGGGGCCGAGAGACCCAGTACTTC.

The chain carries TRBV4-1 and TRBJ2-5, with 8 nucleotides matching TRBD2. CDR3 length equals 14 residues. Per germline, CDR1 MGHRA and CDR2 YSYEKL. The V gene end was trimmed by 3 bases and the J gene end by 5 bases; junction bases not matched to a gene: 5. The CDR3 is CASSQGLGGETQYF. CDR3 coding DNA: TGCGCCAGCAGCCAGGGACTAGGAGGGGAGACCCAGTACTTC.

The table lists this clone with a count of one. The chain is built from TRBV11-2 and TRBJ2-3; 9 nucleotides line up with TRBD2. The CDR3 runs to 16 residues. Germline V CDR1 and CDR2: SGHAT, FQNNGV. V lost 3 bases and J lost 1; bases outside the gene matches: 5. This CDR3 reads CASSLGGGAGTDTQYF. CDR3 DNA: TGTGCCAGCAGCTTGGGCGGGGGGGCCGGCACAGATACGCAGTATTTT.

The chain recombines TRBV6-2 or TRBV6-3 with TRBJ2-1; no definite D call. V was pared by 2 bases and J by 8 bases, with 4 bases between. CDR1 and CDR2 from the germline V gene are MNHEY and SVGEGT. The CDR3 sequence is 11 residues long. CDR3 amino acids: CASSYRYEQFF. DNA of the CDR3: TGTGCCAGCAGTTACCGGTATGAGCAGTTCTTC.

CDR3 amino acids: CASSLLLRDAYNSPLHF. The CDR3 DNA sequence: TGTGCCAGTAGTTTACTACTTAGAGACGCCTATAATTCACCCCTCCACTTT. The V and J genes are TRBV19 and TRBJ1-6; D gene ambiguous. Germline lookup yields CDR1 LNHDA and CDR2 SQIVND (reference sequence). CDR3 length: 17 amino acids. V lost 5 bases to trimming and J lost 2 bases, with 16 bases between them.

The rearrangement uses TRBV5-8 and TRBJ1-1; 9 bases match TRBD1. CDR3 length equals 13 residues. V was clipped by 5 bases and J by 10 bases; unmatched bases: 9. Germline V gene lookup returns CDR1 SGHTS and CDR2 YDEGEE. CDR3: CASRRTGEVRAFF. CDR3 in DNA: TGTGCCAGCAGGCGGACAGGGGAGGTGCGAGCTTTCTTT.

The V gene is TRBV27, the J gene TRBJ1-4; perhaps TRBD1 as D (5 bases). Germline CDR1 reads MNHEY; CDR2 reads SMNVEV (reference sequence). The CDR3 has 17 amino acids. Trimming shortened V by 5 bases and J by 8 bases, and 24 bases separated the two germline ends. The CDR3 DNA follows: TGTGCCAGCAGTCCCACAACTTACCGGGACTTAAAGGAAAAACTGTTTTTT. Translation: CASSPTTYRDLKEKLFF.

The CDR3 DNA reads TGTGCCATCAGTGACGGATTGGTGAGCGGGCCCCAAGAGACCCAGTACTTC. Translation gives CAISDGLVSGPQETQYF. The gene calls are TRBV10-3 and TRBJ2-5, with D tentatively TRBD2 (6 bases). This CDR3 has 17 amino acids. Germline CDR1 ENHRY, CDR2 SYGVKD. Between the trimmed V and J ends, which lost 3 bases and 1 base, there was a span of 18 bases.

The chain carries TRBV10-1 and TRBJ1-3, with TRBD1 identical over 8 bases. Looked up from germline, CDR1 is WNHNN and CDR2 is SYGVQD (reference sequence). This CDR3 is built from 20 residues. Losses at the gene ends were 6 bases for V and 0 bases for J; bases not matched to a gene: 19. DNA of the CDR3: TGCGCCAGCAGGAAGATAAAGGACAGGGACGCTCACTCCTCTGGAAACACCATATATTTT. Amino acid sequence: CASRKIKDRDAHSSGNTIYF.